Reported below is one TCR beta chain. This entry is derived from a study of T cell changes during pregnancy in multiple sclerosis. Clones were sequenced by immunoSEQ multiplex PCR, and TCRdb holds only the in-frame ones, with some missing. The data show 40,000 to 55,000 clones, approximately 90% seen once. CDR3 size: 15 residues. J was trimmed by 4 bases and V by 1 base; bases with no gene match: 1. Germline CDR1 MGHRA, CDR2 YSYEKL. This chain links TRBV4-1 with TRBJ2-3; 11 bases line up with TRBD2. The TCR sequence derives from a female donor with multiple sclerosis, enrolled in a pregnancy study. Sequencing used CD8+ T cells from peripheral blood mononuclear cells, obtained in the second trimester of pregnancy. CDR3 bases: TGCGCCAGCAGCCAAGGACTAGCGGGGCCAGATACGCAGTATTTT. It codes for CASSQGLAGPDTQYF.